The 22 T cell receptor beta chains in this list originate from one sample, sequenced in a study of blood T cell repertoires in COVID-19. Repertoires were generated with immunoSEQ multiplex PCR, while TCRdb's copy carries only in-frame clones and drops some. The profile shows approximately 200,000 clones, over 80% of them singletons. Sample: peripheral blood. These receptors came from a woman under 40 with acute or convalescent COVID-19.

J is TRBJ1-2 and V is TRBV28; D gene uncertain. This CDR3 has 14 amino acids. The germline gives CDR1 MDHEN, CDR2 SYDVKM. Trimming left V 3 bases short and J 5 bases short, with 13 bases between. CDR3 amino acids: CASSFGPEDYGYTF. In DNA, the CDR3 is TGTGCCAGCAGTTTTGGGCCGGAAGATTATGGCTACACCTTC.

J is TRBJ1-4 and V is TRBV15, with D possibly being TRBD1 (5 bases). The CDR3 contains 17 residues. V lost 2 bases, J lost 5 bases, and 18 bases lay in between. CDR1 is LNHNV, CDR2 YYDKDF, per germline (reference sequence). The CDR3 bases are TGTGCCACCAGCAGACTCCGGGGGGGAAGGGAGAATGAAAAACTGTTTTTT. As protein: CATSRLRGGRENEKLFF.

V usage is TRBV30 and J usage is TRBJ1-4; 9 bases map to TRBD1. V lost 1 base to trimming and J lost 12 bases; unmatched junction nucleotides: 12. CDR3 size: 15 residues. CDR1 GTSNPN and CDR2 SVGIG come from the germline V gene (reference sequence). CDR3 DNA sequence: TGTGCCTGGAGTGCACGCGGGACAGGGAGGGCAGAACTGTTTTTT. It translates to CAWSARGTGRAELFF.

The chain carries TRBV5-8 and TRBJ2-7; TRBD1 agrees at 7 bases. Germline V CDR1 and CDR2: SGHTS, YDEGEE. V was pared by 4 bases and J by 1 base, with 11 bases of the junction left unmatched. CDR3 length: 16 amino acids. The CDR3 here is CASSRRLQGSSYEQYF. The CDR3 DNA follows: TGTGCCAGCAGCCGAAGACTACAGGGGAGTTCCTACGAGCAGTACTTC.

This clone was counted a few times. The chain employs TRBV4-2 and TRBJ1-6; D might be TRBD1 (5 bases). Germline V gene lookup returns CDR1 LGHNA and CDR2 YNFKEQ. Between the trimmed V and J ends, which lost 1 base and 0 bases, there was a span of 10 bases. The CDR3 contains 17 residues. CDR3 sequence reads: CASSQAGDGSYNSPLHF. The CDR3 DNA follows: TGTGCCAGCAGCCAAGCGGGGGACGGCTCCTATAATTCACCCCTCCACTTT.

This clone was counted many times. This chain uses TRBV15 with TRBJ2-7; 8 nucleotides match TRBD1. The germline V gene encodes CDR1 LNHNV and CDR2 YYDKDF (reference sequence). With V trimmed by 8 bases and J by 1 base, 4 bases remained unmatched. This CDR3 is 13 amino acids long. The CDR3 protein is CATGQGASYEQYF. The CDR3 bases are TGTGCCACCGGACAGGGTGCTTCCTACGAGCAGTACTTC.

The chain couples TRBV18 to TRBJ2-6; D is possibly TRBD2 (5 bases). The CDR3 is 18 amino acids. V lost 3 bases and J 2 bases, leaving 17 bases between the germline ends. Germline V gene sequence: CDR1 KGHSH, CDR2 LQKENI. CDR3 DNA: TGTGCCAGCTCACCCCGGACTCCCTCAACCCCTGGGGCCAACGTCCTGACTTTC. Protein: CASSPRTPSTPGANVLTF.

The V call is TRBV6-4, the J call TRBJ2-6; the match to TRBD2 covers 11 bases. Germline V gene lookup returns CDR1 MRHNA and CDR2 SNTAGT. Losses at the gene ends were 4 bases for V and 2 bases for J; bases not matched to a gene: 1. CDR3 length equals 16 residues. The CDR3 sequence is CASSVTSGTGANVLTF. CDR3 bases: TGTGCCAGCAGTGTGACTAGCGGGACTGGGGCCAACGTCCTGACTTTC.

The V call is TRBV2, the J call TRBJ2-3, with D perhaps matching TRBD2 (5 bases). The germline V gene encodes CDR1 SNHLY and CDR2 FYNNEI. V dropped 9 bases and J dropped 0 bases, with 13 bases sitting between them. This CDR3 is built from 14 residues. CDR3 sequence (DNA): TGTGCCAGTAAGTGGGAGTCCAGCACAGATACGCAGTATTTT. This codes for CASKWESSTDTQYF.

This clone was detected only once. CDR3 DNA: TGTGCCAGCAGCCCATTTAGCCGGGGCTCCTACAATGAGCAGTTCTTC. Amino acids: CASSPFSRGSYNEQFF. This chain joins TRBV28 and TRBJ2-1, with D maybe TRBD2 (5 bases). Germline CDR1 MDHEN, CDR2 SYDVKM. Trimming removed 6 bases at V and 0 bases at J, with 15 bases between. The CDR3 loop spans 16 amino acids.

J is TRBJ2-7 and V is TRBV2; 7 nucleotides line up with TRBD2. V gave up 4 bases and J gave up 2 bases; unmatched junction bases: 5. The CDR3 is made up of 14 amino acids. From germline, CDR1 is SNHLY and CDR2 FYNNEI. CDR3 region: CASSGWTSPYEQYF. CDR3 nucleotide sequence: TGTGCCAGCAGTGGATGGACTAGTCCCTACGAGCAGTACTTC.

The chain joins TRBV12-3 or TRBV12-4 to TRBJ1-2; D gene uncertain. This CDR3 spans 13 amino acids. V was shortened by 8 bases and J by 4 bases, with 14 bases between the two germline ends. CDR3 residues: CASAPGAAYGYTF. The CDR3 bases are TGTGCCAGCGCACCCGGTGCTGCCTATGGCTACACCTTC.

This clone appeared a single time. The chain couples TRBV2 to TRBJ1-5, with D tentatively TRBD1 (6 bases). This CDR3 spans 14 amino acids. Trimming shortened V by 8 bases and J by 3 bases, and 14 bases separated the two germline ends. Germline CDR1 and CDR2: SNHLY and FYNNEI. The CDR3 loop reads CASALRTVNQPQHF. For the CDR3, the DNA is TGTGCCAGCGCATTAAGGACAGTCAATCAGCCCCAGCATTTT.

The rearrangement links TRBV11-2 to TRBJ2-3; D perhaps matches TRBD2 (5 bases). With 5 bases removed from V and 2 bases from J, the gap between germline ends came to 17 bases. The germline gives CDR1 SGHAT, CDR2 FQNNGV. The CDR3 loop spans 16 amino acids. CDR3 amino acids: CASSRLTSGATDTQYF. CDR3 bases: TGTGCCAGCAGCCGACTTACTAGTGGCGCCACAGATACGCAGTATTTT.

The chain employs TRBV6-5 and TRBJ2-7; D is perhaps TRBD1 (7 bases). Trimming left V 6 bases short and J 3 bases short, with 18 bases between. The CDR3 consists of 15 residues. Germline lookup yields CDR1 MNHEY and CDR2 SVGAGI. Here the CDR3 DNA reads TGTGCCAGCAGCCTTGGACCAGGGGGGATCTACGAGCAGTACTTC. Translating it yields CASSLGPGGIYEQYF.

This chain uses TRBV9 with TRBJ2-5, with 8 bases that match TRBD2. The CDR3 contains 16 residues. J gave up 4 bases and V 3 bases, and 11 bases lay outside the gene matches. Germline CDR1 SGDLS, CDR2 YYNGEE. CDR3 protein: CASSAGGTRTRETQYF. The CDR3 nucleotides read TGTGCCAGCAGCGCTGGAGGGACTAGAACGAGAGAGACCCAGTACTTC.

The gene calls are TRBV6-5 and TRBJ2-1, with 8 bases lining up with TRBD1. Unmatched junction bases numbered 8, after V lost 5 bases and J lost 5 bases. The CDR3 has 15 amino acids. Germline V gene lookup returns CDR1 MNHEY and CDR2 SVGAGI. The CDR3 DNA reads TGTGCCAGCAGTATGACAGGGGTATATCACAATGAGCAGTTCTTC. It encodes CASSMTGVYHNEQFF.

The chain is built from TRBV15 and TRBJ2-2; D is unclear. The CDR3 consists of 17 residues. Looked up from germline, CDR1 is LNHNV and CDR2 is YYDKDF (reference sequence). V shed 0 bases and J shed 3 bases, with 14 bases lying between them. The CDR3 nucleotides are TGTGCCACCAGCAGAGATCGGGTGGGTCAACACACCGGGGAGCTGTTTTTT. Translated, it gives CATSRDRVGQHTGELFF.

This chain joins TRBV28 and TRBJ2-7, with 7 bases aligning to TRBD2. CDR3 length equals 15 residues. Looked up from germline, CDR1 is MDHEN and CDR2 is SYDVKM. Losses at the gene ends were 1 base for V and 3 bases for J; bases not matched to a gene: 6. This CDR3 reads CASSLFRGENYEQYF. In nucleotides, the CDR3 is TGTGCCAGCAGTTTATTTCGGGGGGAAAACTACGAGCAGTACTTC.

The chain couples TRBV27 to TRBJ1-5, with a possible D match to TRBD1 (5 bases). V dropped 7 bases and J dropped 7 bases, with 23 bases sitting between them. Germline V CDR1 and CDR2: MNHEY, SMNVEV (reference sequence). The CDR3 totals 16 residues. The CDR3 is CASMVTSRAPGQPQHF. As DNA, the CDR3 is TGTGCCAGCATGGTTACAAGCAGGGCACCAGGGCAGCCCCAGCATTTT.

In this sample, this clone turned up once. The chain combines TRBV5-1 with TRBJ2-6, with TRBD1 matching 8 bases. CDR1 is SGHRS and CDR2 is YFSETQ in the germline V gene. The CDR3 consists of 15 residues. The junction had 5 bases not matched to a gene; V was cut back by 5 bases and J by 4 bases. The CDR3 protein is CASRGQGLGANVLTF. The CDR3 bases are TGCGCCAGCAGAGGACAGGGTCTGGGGGCCAACGTCCTGACTTTC.

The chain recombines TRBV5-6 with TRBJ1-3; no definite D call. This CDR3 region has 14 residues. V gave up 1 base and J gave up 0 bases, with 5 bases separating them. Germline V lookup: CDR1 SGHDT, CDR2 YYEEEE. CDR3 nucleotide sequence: TGTGCCAGCAGCTTGCTCTACTCTGGAAACACCATATATTTT. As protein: CASSLLYSGNTIYF.